A selection of T cell receptor beta chains follows, all from one sample in a study of blood T cell repertoires in COVID-19. This table comes from immunoSEQ multiplex PCR, and its TCRdb copy is limited to in-frame clones, with some not included. The sample carries fewer than 120,000 clones, 88% recorded once. Sequenced: peripheral blood. The source is a woman aged 50 to 60 with acute or convalescent COVID-19. The CDR3 runs from the conserved cysteine through the conserved F or W. Each record gives: J gene, V gene, D gene, clone size, CDR3 DNA, CDR3 protein. A D gene is named only where the DNA matches it firmly. The size field is filled for only some rows; it gives once, few, many or a size class.

TRBJ1-2,TRBV6-2/TRBV6-3,NA,NA,TGTGCCAGCAGTTACTGGGCCCCGCGGGCATATGGCTACACCTTC,CASSYWAPRAYGYTF
TRBJ2-7,TRBV29-1,TRBD1,NA,TGCAGCGTTGAAAGACAGGGGAGCTACGAGCAGTACTTC,CSVERQGSYEQYF
TRBJ1-5,TRBV18,TRBD1,NA,TGTGCCAGCTCACCAGGGACAGGGCGTAATCAGCCCCAGCATTTT,CASSPGTGRNQPQHF
TRBJ2-2,TRBV5-1,NA,few,TGCGCCAGCAGCACCACAACAGGGAACACCGGGGAGCTGTTTTTT,CASSTTTGNTGELFF
TRBJ2-7,TRBV14,NA,NA,TGTGCCAGCAGCCAACCGGGAAGCTCCTACGAGCAGTACTTC,CASSQPGSSYEQYF
TRBJ1-5,TRBV19,TRBD1,NA,TGTGCCAGTAGTACGATCGGACAGGGGGCTCGGAATCAGCCCCAGCATTTT,CASSTIGQGARNQPQHF
TRBJ2-1,TRBV7-9,TRBD2,NA,TGTGCCAGCAGGCCGGGGCGACTAGCGGGAGTCAATGAGCAGTTCTTC,CASRPGRLAGVNEQFF
TRBJ2-1,TRBV5-1,NA,NA,TGCGCCAGCAGCTTGGAGGGGTGGGATGAGCAGTTCTTC,CASSLEGWDEQFF
TRBJ2-2,TRBV11-3,NA,NA,TGTGCCAGCAGCGGCGGTTCCTACACCGGGGAGCTGTTTTTT,CASSGGSYTGELFF
TRBJ1-5,TRBV3-1/TRBV3-2,TRBD1,NA,TGTGCCAGCAGCCAAGCGTGGACAGGGGGTAATAGCAATCAGCCCCAGCATTTT,CASSQAWTGGNSNQPQHF
TRBJ2-2,TRBV3-1/TRBV3-2,TRBD1,NA,TGTGCCAGCAGCCACAGGGGGCTCACCGGGGAGCTGTTTTTT,CASSHRGLTGELFF
TRBJ1-2,TRBV5-5,NA,NA,TGTGCCAGCAGCCCGGACAGTGGTGGCTATGGCTACACCTTC,CASSPDSGGYGYTF
TRBJ1-5,TRBV10-3,NA,once,TGTGCCATCAGTGTGGCGGGGGCTGATAGCAATCAGCCCCAGCATTTT,CAISVAGADSNQPQHF
TRBJ2-1,TRBV19,TRBD2,NA,TGTGCCAGTAGTATGGGGACTAGCGGTCTCAATGAGCAGTTCTTC,CASSMGTSGLNEQFF
TRBJ1-1,TRBV30,NA,NA,TGTGCCGCGGGGGGGGTGAACACTGAAGCTTTCTTT,CAAGGVNTEAFF
TRBJ2-5,TRBV4-1,TRBD2,NA,TGCGCCAGCAGCCAAGAGACTAGCGGACAAGAGACCCAGTACTTC,CASSQETSGQETQYF
TRBJ2-3,TRBV5-1,NA,NA,TGCGCCAGTAACAGGGACCAAGGGGATACGCAGTATTTT,CASNRDQGDTQYF
TRBJ1-2,TRBV18,TRBD1,NA,TGTGCCAGCTCACCTACAGGGGCGACTAACTATGGCTACACCTTC,CASSPTGATNYGYTF
TRBJ2-2,TRBV19,NA,NA,TGTGCCAGTAAAAAAGGGGGAGATGGCACCGGGGAGCTGTTTTTT,CASKKGGDGTGELFF
TRBJ2-3,TRBV5-4,TRBD1,NA,TGTGCCAGCAGCCCCGGACAGGGCAAGGATACGCAGTATTTT,CASSPGQGKDTQYF
TRBJ1-5,TRBV7-9,TRBD1,NA,TGTGCCAGCAGCCCTGGACAGGGGGAAGGTCAGCCCCAGCATTTT,CASSPGQGEGQPQHF
TRBJ2-2,TRBV9,TRBD1,NA,TGTGCCAGCAGCGTTCATCGACAGGGGAAGAACACCGGGGAGCTGTTTTTT,CASSVHRQGKNTGELFF
TRBJ2-5,TRBV12-3/TRBV12-4,NA,NA,TGTGCCAGCAGCCCTGGAGTGACCCAGTACTTC,CASSPGVTQYF
TRBJ1-3,TRBV15,TRBD1,NA,TGTGCCACCAGCAGGGGACAGGGGAACTCCGGAAACACCATATATTTT,CATSRGQGNSGNTIYF
TRBJ2-3,TRBV27,TRBD2,NA,TGTGCCAGCAGTTTACTGCCGACTAGCGGGAGTTGGGATACGCAGTATTTT,CASSLLPTSGSWDTQYF
TRBJ2-1,TRBV7-9,TRBD2,NA,TGTGCCAGCAGCCCACTAGCGGCGCCTTCCTACAATGAGCAGTTCTTC,CASSPLAAPSYNEQFF
TRBJ2-1,TRBV10-2,TRBD2,NA,TGCGCCAGCAGTGACACTAGCGGGAGTAATGAGCAGTTCTTC,CASSDTSGSNEQFF
TRBJ2-7,TRBV9,NA,NA,TGTGCCAGCAGCGTAGCTGGCGGGTGGGAGTACGAGCAGTACTTC,CASSVAGGWEYEQYF
TRBJ2-6,TRBV7-9,NA,NA,TGTGCCAGCAGCCCCGGGGAGGCTGGGGCCAACGTCCTGACTTTC,CASSPGEAGANVLTF
TRBJ2-1,TRBV12-3/TRBV12-4,NA,NA,TGTGCCAGCAGTCCGACACAATACAATGAGCAGTTCTTC,CASSPTQYNEQFF
TRBJ1-6,TRBV5-4,NA,once,TGTGCCAGCAGCTTGGAAGTGACTCCGGGTGTTTATAATTCACCCCTCCACTTT,CASSLEVTPGVYNSPLHF
TRBJ1-2,TRBV28,NA,NA,TGTGCCAGCAGTGCCAACAAGTTGGGCTACACCTTC,CASSANKLGYTF
TRBJ1-5,TRBV12-3/TRBV12-4,NA,NA,TGTGCCAGCAGTTCAGGGTTTTTACAGCCCCAGCATTTT,CASSSGFLQPQHF
TRBJ2-3,TRBV25-1,NA,once,TGTGCCAGCAGTCCCCCCGCGGGCCTCACAGATACGCAGTATTTT,CASSPPAGLTDTQYF
TRBJ1-2,TRBV18,NA,NA,TGTGCCAGCTCACCAGCGAGAAATGGCTACACCTTC,CASSPARNGYTF